The following is a T cell receptor (beta chain) sequence with its context. The table came from immunoSEQ multiplex PCR; TCRdb's copy has only in-frame clones and leaves some out. The sample records 35,000 or so clones, almost 70% being singletons. This CDR3 has 16 residues. Germline CDR1 is MNHEY and CDR2 is SVGAGI. J lost 1 base, V lost 3 bases, and 8 bases had no gene match. The record originates from a study of cytotoxic CD8 clonotypes in ibrutinib-treated CLL. Background on the study: After median around 70 months, around 15 stayed in remission, about twelve progressed; responses approximately 24 partial, 2 complete.

The sequences come from PBMCs, collected before ibrutinib treatment. This receptor was taken from a human donor with chronic lymphocytic leukemia. The chain uses TRBV6-5 and TRBJ2-7; 8 bases line up with TRBD2. The CDR3 bases are TGTGCCAGCAGTTATTGGCGGACTAGCCGATCCTACGAGCAGTACTTC. Its translation: CASSYWRTSRSYEQYF.